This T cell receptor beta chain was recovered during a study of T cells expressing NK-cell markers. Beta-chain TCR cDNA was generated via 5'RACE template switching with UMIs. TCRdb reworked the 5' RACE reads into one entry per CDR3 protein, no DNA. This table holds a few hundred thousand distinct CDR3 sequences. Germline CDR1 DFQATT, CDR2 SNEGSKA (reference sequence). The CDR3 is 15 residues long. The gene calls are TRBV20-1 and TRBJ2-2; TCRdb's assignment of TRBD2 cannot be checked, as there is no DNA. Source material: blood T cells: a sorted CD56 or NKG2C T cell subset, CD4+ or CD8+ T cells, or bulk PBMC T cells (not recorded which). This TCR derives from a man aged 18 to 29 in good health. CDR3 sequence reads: CSARSGGKITGELFF.